These 13 T cell receptor beta chains were sequenced from one sample in a study of blood T cells in healthy people across ages. Sample-barcoded 5' priming and a J-beta primer mix drove a second PCR of roughly 7 to 11 cycles. TCRdb reprocessed the 5' RACE reads via MiXCR and lists one record per CDR3 protein. The sample shows some 670,000 distinct CDR3 sequences, under 65% of them seen only once. The specimen was blood. The receptors were gathered from a woman of 80 years or more in good health.

This clonotype was seen at least ten times. This chain connects TRBV12-3 or TRBV12-4 to TRBJ2-4; D gene uncertain. This CDR3 contains 11 residues. V was trimmed by 1 base and J by 12 bases, leaving 7 bases between them. CDR3 nucleotides: TGTGCCAGCAGTTTAGGGGCTGGTCAGTACTTC. The encoded protein is CASSLGAGQYF.

This clonotype was counted many times. V gene TRBV6-5 combines with J gene TRBJ2-7; D is possibly TRBD1 (6 bases). The CDR3 sequence is 13 residues long. The V and J ends lost 5 bases and 3 bases respectively, with 11 bases between them. CDR1 is MNHEY, CDR2 SVGAGI, per germline. This CDR3 is CASSTGTLYEQYF. The CDR3 nucleotides read TGTGCCAGCAGTACCGGGACACTCTACGAGCAGTACTTC.

V usage is TRBV7-8 and J usage is TRBJ2-3; 7 bases line up with TRBD2. V lost 6 bases and J lost 1; bases outside the gene matches: 7. This CDR3 has 15 amino acids. The V gene's germline CDR1 is SGHVS and CDR2 FQNEAQ. The CDR3 loop is CASSSSAGGTDTQYF. The CDR3 DNA follows: TGTGCCAGCAGTTCCTCGGCGGGGGGCACAGATACGCAGTATTTT.

For this clonotype: It may be a read error: a sequence one base away is much more abundant. In nucleotides, the CDR3 is TGCGCCAGCAGCTTGGACAGTGGGTGGGACAGTCAGTACTTC. Protein sequence: CASSLDSGWDSQYF. This chain joins TRBV5-1 and TRBJ2-4; 7 bases agree with TRBD1. V shed 0 bases and J 12 bases; nucleotides not matched to a gene: 9. This CDR3 is 14 amino acids long. In germline, CDR1 is SGHRS, CDR2 YFSETQ.

For this clonotype: This clone may be a read error of a much larger clone one base away. V is TRBV7-2 and J is TRBJ2-5; possible D gene TRBD2, 6 bases. V lost 2 bases and J lost 11, with 15 bases in between. The CDR3 totals 13 residues. Germline-derived CDR1 and CDR2 are SGHTA and FQGNSA. This CDR3 is CASSLTRGNEQYF. Here the CDR3 DNA reads TGTGCCAGCAGCTTAACGCGGGGCAATGAGCAGTACTTC.

In this sample, this clonotype turned up many times. The chain uses TRBV15 and TRBJ2-6; D call uncertain. Trimming cost V 4 bases and J 1 base, with 8 bases left between them. Per germline, CDR1 LNHNV and CDR2 YYDKDF (reference sequence). The CDR3 length is 15 residues. DNA of the CDR3: TGTGCCACCAGCACCCTTGGTTCTGGGGCCAACGTCCTGACTTTC. It is translated as CATSTLGSGANVLTF.

This clonotype was detected ten times or more. The genes are TRBV20-1 and TRBJ2-7; 7 nucleotides match TRBD1. J gave up 5 bases and V 6 bases, and 16 bases lay outside the gene matches. Looked up from germline, CDR1 is DFQATT and CDR2 is SNEGSKA (reference sequence). The CDR3 is 15 amino acids. CDR3 nucleotides: TGCAGTGCAGATAAGGGGACAGTCCTCCAGGACGAGCAGTACTTC. This sequence encodes CSADKGTVLQDEQYF.

The V gene is TRBV20-1, the J gene TRBJ2-3; 11 bases map to TRBD2. The germline V gene encodes CDR1 DFQATT and CDR2 SNEGSKA (reference sequence). The CDR3 is made up of 13 amino acids. The CDR3 DNA reads as TGCAGGGTTACTAGCGGGGGCTCAGATACGCAGTATTTT. Translating it yields CRVTSGGSDTQYF.

This clonotype has a count of ten or more. V is TRBV2 and J is TRBJ2-1, with a possible D match to TRBD1 (6 bases). The CDR3 totals 15 residues. Trimming stripped 7 bases from V and 7 bases from J, with 20 bases between. CDR1 and CDR2 from the germline V gene are SNHLY and FYNNEI. The CDR3 DNA sequence: TGTGCCAGCACCGAGCAGGTCACAGGGAGAAATGAGCAGTTCTTC. It codes for CASTEQVTGRNEQFF.

The chain joins TRBV7-9 to TRBJ2-5; 7 bases map to TRBD2. Losses at the gene ends were 5 bases for V and 4 bases for J; bases not matched to a gene: 7. This CDR3 contains 14 residues. From germline, CDR1 is SEHNR and CDR2 FQNEAQ (reference sequence). DNA of the CDR3: TGTGCCAGCAGCCACGCGGGGGTGGGAGAGACCCAGTACTTC. Translated: CASSHAGVGETQYF.

The J gene is TRBJ2-2, the V gene TRBV15; D is ambiguous. The CDR3 is 14 residues long. V lost 0 bases, J lost 5 bases, and 7 bases lay in between. Germline lookup yields CDR1 LNHNV and CDR2 YYDKDF (reference sequence). The CDR3 bases are TGTGCCACCAGCAGAGATCCAACGACCGGGGAGCTGTTTTTT. Protein sequence: CATSRDPTTGELFF. Supplemented by reference TRBV15 and TRBJ2-2, the full variable domain reads DAMVIQNPRYQVTQFGKPVTLSCSQTLNHNVMYWYQQKSSQAPKLLFHYYDKDFNNEADTPDNFQSRRPNTSFCFLDIRSPGLGDTAMYLCATSRDPTTGELFFGEGSRLTVL.

In its sample, this clonotype was seen once. The chain uses TRBV7-6 and TRBJ2-3; D tentatively reads TRBD1 or TRBD2 (5 bases each). CDR3 length equals 14 residues. Between the trimmed V and J ends, which lost 0 bases and 3 bases, there was a span of 7 bases. The V gene's germline CDR1 is SGHVS and CDR2 FNYEAQ. This CDR3 reads CASSLAGETDTQYF. CDR3 in DNA: TGTGCCAGCAGCTTAGCGGGGGAAACAGATACGCAGTATTTT. The variable domain in full, completed from reference TRBV7-6 and TRBJ2-3, reads GAGVSQSPRYKVTKRGQDVALRCDPISGHVSLYWYRQALGQGPEFLTYFNYEAQQDKSGLPNDRFSAERPEGSISTLTIQRTEQRDSAMYRCASSLAGETDTQYFGPGTRLTVL.

The V gene is TRBV20-1, the J gene TRBJ2-5, with 7 bases aligning to TRBD2. Germline V gene lookup returns CDR1 DFQATT and CDR2 SNEGSKA (reference sequence). This CDR3 is built from 12 residues. The CDR3 DNA sequence: TGCAGCTCCGGGACTACCTACAATGAGCAGTACTTC. As protein: CSSGTTYNEQYF.